The 21 T cell receptor beta chains below all came from one sample that was sequenced in a study of T-cell reconstitution after alpha-beta-depleted transplantation in children. The TCRbeta library was prepared with unique molecular identifiers. TCRdb analysed the PCR reads with MiXCR anew, one entry per CDR3 protein. The sample shows 210,000 or so distinct CDR3 sequences, roughly a tenth of them seen only once. Material: PBMCs, obtained before TCRalphabeta/CD19-depleted stem cell transplant. These receptors came from a child less than two years old with acute myeloid leukemia, due to receive a stem cell transplant.

At least ten counts were recorded for this clonotype. This chain joins TRBV7-8 and TRBJ2-1; D is undetermined. Per germline, CDR1 SGHVS and CDR2 FQNEAQ. The CDR3 sequence is 14 residues long. Between the trimmed V and J ends, which lost 2 bases and 4 bases, there was a span of 9 bases. The CDR3 nucleotides read TGTGCCAGCAGCTTAAGGCCAGTTTACAATGAGCAGTTCTTC. Translation gives CASSLRPVYNEQFF.

In this sample, this clonotype turned up many times. The J gene is TRBJ1-2, the V gene TRBV10-3, with D tentatively TRBD1 (5 bases). Deletions cut 2 bases from V and 10 bases from J, with 11 bases between. The CDR3 has 12 residues. Germline V gene sequence: CDR1 ENHRY, CDR2 SYGVKD. As DNA, the CDR3 is TGTGCCATCAGTGAGCCCTCGGACACCTACACCTTC. Translating gives CAISEPSDTYTF.

This clonotype has ten or more counts. The V gene is TRBV6-1, the J gene TRBJ2-6; D gene uncertain. The length of the CDR3 is 17 residues. V lost 5 bases to trimming and J lost 0 bases, with 14 bases between them. The germline CDR1 and CDR2 sequences are MNHNS and SASEGT. CDR3 region: CASSQRVPLSGANVLTF. The CDR3 DNA reads as TGTGCCAGCAGTCAAAGGGTCCCCCTCTCTGGGGCCAACGTCCTGACTTTC.

This clonotype was seen many times. J is TRBJ1-5 and V is TRBV27; maybe TRBD1 (5 bases). CDR3 length equals 15 residues. CDR1 and CDR2 from the germline V gene are MNHEY and SMNVEV (reference sequence). Trimming shortened V by 8 bases and J by 0 bases, and 14 bases separated the two germline ends. This CDR3 reads CASSEQGYSNQPQHF. CDR3 bases: TGTGCCAGCTCCGAGCAGGGTTATAGCAATCAGCCCCAGCATTTT.

This clonotype was detected many times. The chain links TRBV14 to TRBJ2-1, with D possibly TRBD2 on 6 matching bases. V dropped 0 bases and J dropped 2 bases, with 11 bases sitting between them. The germline gives CDR1 SGHDN, CDR2 FVKESK. This CDR3 comprises 16 residues. The CDR3 reads CASSQDLGGTYNEQFF. The CDR3 DNA follows: TGTGCCAGCAGCCAAGATTTGGGGGGAACCTACAATGAGCAGTTCTTC.

Regarding this clonotype: This could be a read error, since a much larger clone is one nucleotide away. J is TRBJ1-1 and V is TRBV4-1; weak D call: TRBD1 (5 bases). The CDR3 consists of 14 residues. CDR1 MGHRA and CDR2 YSYEKL come from the germline V gene. DNA of the CDR3: TGCGTCAGCAGCCATTGGGCCAGGGACACTGAAGCTTTCTTT. Translating gives CVSSHWARDTEAFF.

A note on this clonotype: Since a much larger clone is just one base distant, this may be a read error. The chain combines TRBV10-3 with TRBJ2-7; TRBD1 might be the D (6 bases). Germline assignment: CDR1 ENHRY and CDR2 SYGVKD. The CDR3 is 13 amino acids. The CDR3 sequence: CTISETTGYEQYF. The CDR3 region has the DNA TGTACCATCAGTGAGACCACAGGGTACGAGCAGTACTTC.

The CDR3 DNA reads TGCAGTGCTGGTAGTGGCGGGGGGGTCCTAGATACGCAGTATTTT. Its translation is CSAGSGGGVLDTQYF. The genes are TRBV20-1 and TRBJ2-3, with 9 bases matching TRBD2. Germline CDR1 DFQATT, CDR2 SNEGSKA (reference sequence). J was trimmed by 5 bases and V by 5 bases; bases with no gene match: 11. This CDR3 is 15 amino acids long.

In this sample, this clonotype turned up a few times. The gene calls are TRBV20-1 and TRBJ1-3, with 7 bases fitting TRBD1. Germline CDR1 DFQATT, CDR2 SNEGSKA (reference sequence). This CDR3 spans 14 amino acids. Unmatched junction bases numbered 4, after V lost 1 base and J lost 4 bases. The CDR3 DNA reads TGCAGTGCTAGAGTTGGGACAGTGGGAAACACCATATATTTT. Translated, it gives CSARVGTVGNTIYF.

This clonotype was seen just once. A read error is possible here, since a much larger clone lies one base away. This chain uses TRBV11-2 with TRBJ2-3; unclear D gene. The CDR3 loop spans 14 amino acids. CDR1 and CDR2 from the germline V gene are SGHAT and FQNNGV. V was cut by 3 bases and J by 1 base, with 8 bases left in between. The CDR3 nucleotides read TGTGCCAGCAGCTTTAGACCAGGCACAGATACGCAGTATTTT. As protein: CASSFRPGTDTQYF.

In its sample, this clonotype was seen many times. The chain joins TRBV20-1 to TRBJ2-5; TRBD2 matches 8 bases. Germline V CDR1 and CDR2: DFQATT, SNEGSKA (reference sequence). Germline trimming cut 1 base from V and 5 bases from J; bases unmatched to any gene: 6. This CDR3 contains 14 residues. Written as DNA, the CDR3 is TGCAGTGCTAGAGTAGGACTAGCTGTCGAGACCCAGTACTTC. It translates to CSARVGLAVETQYF.

This clonotype has a count of ten or more. The gene calls are TRBV7-3 and TRBJ2-7; D is ambiguous. Per germline, CDR1 SGHTA and CDR2 FQGTGA. V was pared by 5 bases and J by 0 bases, with 23 bases between. This CDR3 is built from 18 residues. This CDR3 reads CASSLAWPNWWSSYEQYF. CDR3 nucleotides: TGTGCCAGCAGCCTCGCTTGGCCTAACTGGTGGAGCTCCTACGAGCAGTACTTC. Looking up the rest from reference TRBV7-3 and TRBJ2-7 gives the full variable domain: GAGVSQTPSNKVTEKGKYVELRCDPISGHTALYWYRQSLGQGPEFLIYFQGTGAADDSGLPNDRFFAVRPEGSVSTLKIQRTERGDSAVYLCASSLAWPNWWSSYEQYFGPGTRLTVT.

This clonotype has a handful of counts. This chain links TRBV6-5 with TRBJ2-7; the match to TRBD2 covers 9 bases. CDR3 length: 14 residues. Germline CDR1 reads MNHEY; CDR2 reads SVGAGI. V lost 3 bases to trimming and J lost 7 bases; unmatched junction nucleotides: 7. CDR3 sequence: CASSYLAGGGEQYF. DNA for the CDR3: TGTGCCAGCAGTTATTTGGCGGGAGGGGGTGAGCAGTACTTC.

This clonotype was counted many times. The chain joins TRBV28 to TRBJ1-5; 12 nucleotides agree with TRBD1. V lost 4 bases, J lost 7 bases, and 5 bases stayed unmatched. This CDR3 is built from 15 residues. Per the germline V gene, CDR1 is MDHEN and CDR2 is SYDVKM. CDR3 bases: TGTGCCAGCAGTTCGGGACAGGGGGCAGTACAGCCCCAGCATTTT. This sequence encodes CASSSGQGAVQPQHF.

This clonotype was picked up a small number of times. This chain connects TRBV30 to TRBJ2-1, with 12 bases that match TRBD2. The V gene's germline CDR1 is GTSNPN and CDR2 SVGIG (reference sequence). The CDR3 is 15 residues long. V lost 2 bases and J lost 12; bases outside the gene matches: 11. The CDR3 DNA reads as TGTGCCTGGAGTCTAGCGGGAGGGCCTCAATTCGGGCAGTTCTTC. As protein: CAWSLAGGPQFGQFF.

This clonotype appeared many times. This rearrangement joins TRBV28 to TRBJ1-1, with 7 positions matching TRBD1. The CDR3 spans 16 residues. The V segment lost 4 bases and the J segment 2 bases; nucleotides outside the gene matches: 10. Per germline, CDR1 MDHEN and CDR2 SYDVKM. The CDR3 coding sequence is TGTGCCAGCAGTTCCGCAGGGGGGGCAGGTAACACTGAAGCTTTCTTT. Translation gives CASSSAGGAGNTEAFF.

There are a few counts of this clonotype. The V and J genes are TRBV3-1 and TRBJ2-7; 11 bases match TRBD1. Germline CDR1 reads LGHDT; CDR2 reads YNNKEL (reference sequence). J gave up 4 bases and V 3 bases, and 5 bases lay outside the gene matches. The CDR3 has 15 residues. The CDR3 region is CASSHVGQGDYEQYF. In nucleotides, the CDR3 is TGTGCCAGCAGCCATGTGGGACAGGGGGATTACGAGCAGTACTTC.

On this clonotype: This may be a read error: a much more frequent sequence differs by one nucleotide. The J gene is TRBJ1-2, the V gene TRBV10-3; TRBD1 matches 12 bases. There are 15 residues in the CDR3. Germline V gene sequence: CDR1 ENHRY, CDR2 SYGVKD. Losses at the gene ends were 0 bases for V and 12 bases for J; bases not matched to a gene: 8. CDR3 amino acids: CAISESGTGGGGDTF. As DNA, the CDR3 is TGTGCCATCAGTGAGTCCGGGACAGGGGGCGGAGGCGACACCTTC.

This clonotype occurred a few times. The rearrangement links TRBV29-1 to TRBJ1-2, with D perhaps TRBD1 (5 bases). The CDR3 consists of 12 residues. Deletions cut 2 bases from V and 8 bases from J, with 12 bases between. CDR1 is SQVTM and CDR2 is ANQGSEA in the germline V gene. CDR3 nucleotide sequence: TGCAGCGTTGAACATTCGTGGGACGGCTACACCTTC. It yields the protein CSVEHSWDGYTF.

The sample holds a few counts of this clonotype. V gene TRBV7-8 combines with J gene TRBJ1-6; a possible D gene is TRBD1 (6 bases). CDR3 length: 15 amino acids. Trimming pared 2 bases from V and 7 bases from J, leaving 12 bases between. Looked up from germline, CDR1 is SGHVS and CDR2 is FQNEAQ. The CDR3 nucleotides are TGTGCCAGCAGCTTAAGAGCAGGGGACAATTCACCCCTCCACTTT. It specifies CASSLRAGDNSPLHF.

This rearrangement joins TRBV7-9 to TRBJ1-2; 7 bases match TRBD1. Trimming cost V 4 bases and J 4 bases; bases outside gene matches: 12. Germline V CDR1 and CDR2: SEHNR, FQNEAQ (reference sequence). The CDR3 extends over 16 amino acids. CDR3 sequence (DNA): TGTGCCAGCAGCTCGTTTGACAGGGAACAAGGCTATGGCTACACCTTC. Translating it yields CASSSFDREQGYGYTF.